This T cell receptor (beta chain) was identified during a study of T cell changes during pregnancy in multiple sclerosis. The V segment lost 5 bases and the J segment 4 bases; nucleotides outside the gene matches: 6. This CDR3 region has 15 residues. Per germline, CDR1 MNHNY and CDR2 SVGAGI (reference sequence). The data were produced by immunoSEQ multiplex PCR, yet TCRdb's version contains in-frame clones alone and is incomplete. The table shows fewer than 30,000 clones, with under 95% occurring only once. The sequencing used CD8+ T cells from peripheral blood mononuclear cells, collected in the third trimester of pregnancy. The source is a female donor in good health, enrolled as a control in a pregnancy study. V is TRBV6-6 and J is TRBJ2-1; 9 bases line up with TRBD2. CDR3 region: CASSAGTSGYNEQFF. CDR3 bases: TGTGCCAGCAGTGCGGGTACTAGCGGGTACAATGAGCAGTTCTTC.